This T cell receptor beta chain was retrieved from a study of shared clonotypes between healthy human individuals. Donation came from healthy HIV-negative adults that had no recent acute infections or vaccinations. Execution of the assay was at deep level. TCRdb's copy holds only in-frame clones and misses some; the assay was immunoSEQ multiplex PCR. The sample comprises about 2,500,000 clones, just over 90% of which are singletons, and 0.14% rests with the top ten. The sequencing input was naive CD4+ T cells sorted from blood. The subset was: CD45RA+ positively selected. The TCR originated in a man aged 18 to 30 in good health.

CDR3 in amino acids: CASSIGFLSNQPQHF. The CDR3 region has the DNA TGTGCCAGTAGTATAGGCTTCCTTAGCAATCAGCCCCAGCATTTT. This rearrangement joins TRBV19 to TRBJ1-5, with D unresolved. Trimming left V 1 base short and J 0 bases short, with 7 bases between. CDR1 is LNHDA, CDR2 SQIVND, per germline (reference sequence). The CDR3 is made up of 15 amino acids.